A single sample is the source of the 32 T cell receptor beta chains below, sequenced in a study of regulatory T cells in long-lasting Graves disease. Through Arm-PCR of CDR3 regions and iRepertoire HTBI primers, TCR beta libraries were built. TCRdb reanalysed the multiplex PCR reads using MiXCR and keeps one entry per CDR3 protein. This table has approximately 440,000 distinct CDR3 sequences, roughly 15% appearing once. As for time point: newly diagnosed GD, antithyroid drugs for less than 3 months. Making the TCR library involved RNA that had been extracted from PBMCs. These data also formed part of another study, on T cells in Graves' hyperthyroidism and ophthalmopathy.

This sample comprised peripheral blood mononuclear cells (PBMCs), obtained at new diagnosis, from a patient treated with antithyroid drugs. The source is a man between 35 and 55 years old with Graves disease.

As for this clonotype: This sequence is one base from a far larger clone and is likely a read error. The chain links TRBV11-2 to TRBJ2-3, with TRBD2 as a possible D gene (6 bases). This CDR3 spans 14 amino acids. Germline V lookup: CDR1 SGHAT, CDR2 FQNNGV. V lost 5 bases, J lost 7 bases, and 16 bases lay in between. This CDR3 is CASSANGRGYTQYF. The CDR3 DNA is TGTGCCAGCAGCGCTAACGGGAGAGGATATACGCAGTATTTT.

This clonotype was recorded at least ten times. The V gene is TRBV12-5, the J gene TRBJ2-7; TRBD1 agrees at 7 bases. CDR3 length: 15 amino acids. The V gene's germline CDR1 is LGHNT and CDR2 FRNRAP. J lost 4 bases, V lost 1 base, and 7 bases had no gene match. In DNA, the CDR3 is TGTGCTAGTGGTTTGGCCCGACAGGGTTGGTACGAGCAGTACTTC. Translating it yields CASGLARQGWYEQYF.

This clonotype was seen ten or more times. The V and J genes are TRBV5-1 and TRBJ2-7, with D perhaps TRBD1 (10 bases). This CDR3 has 19 amino acids. Trimming cost V 0 bases and J 2 bases, with 24 bases left between them. Germline loops: CDR1 SGHRS, CDR2 YFSETQ. The CDR3 nucleotides read TGCGCCAGCAGCTTGGAGACAGGGGGCGGTCTAGCGGGAACCTACGAGCAGTACTTC. Amino acid sequence: CASSLETGGGLAGTYEQYF.

This sequence joins TRBV10-2 and TRBJ2-7, with 10 bases matching TRBD1. In germline, CDR1 is WSHSY, CDR2 SAAADI. This CDR3 is 15 amino acids long. The V segment lost 7 bases and the J segment 4 bases; nucleotides outside the gene matches: 10. This chain's CDR3 is CASITRDRGSYEQYF. In DNA, the CDR3 is TGCGCCAGCATCACCCGGGACAGGGGTAGTTACGAGCAGTACTTC.

V is TRBV11-2 and J is TRBJ2-1; TRBD2 agrees at 11 bases. With V trimmed by 1 base and J by 1 base, 9 bases remained unmatched. This CDR3 contains 19 residues. Germline values: CDR1 SGHAT, CDR2 FQNNGV. The CDR3 loop is CASSLAGGLAASSYNEQFF. CDR3 DNA sequence: TGTGCCAGCAGCTTAGCTGGGGGACTAGCGGCATCTTCCTACAATGAGCAGTTCTTC. The whole variable domain, remainder taken from reference TRBV11-2 and TRBJ2-1, is EAGVAQSPRYKIIEKRQSVAFWCNPISGHATLYWYQQILGQGPKLLIQFQNNGVVDDSQLPKDRFSAERLKGVDSTLKIQPAKLEDSAVYLCASSLAGGLAASSYNEQFFGPGTRLTVL.

This clonotype was counted many times. A junction boundary mismatches the germline segment, possibly from a read error. The genes are TRBV7-9 and TRBJ2-7; D remains unclear. CDR3 length equals 13 residues. The germline gives CDR1 SEHNR, CDR2 FQNEAQ (reference sequence). CDR3 nucleotide sequence: TGCGCCAGCAGCTTGGTATACTCCTACGAGCAGTACTTC. It yields the protein CASSLVYSYEQYF.

The chain employs TRBV5-1 and TRBJ1-4; TRBD1 matches at 9 bases. Germline assignment: CDR1 SGHRS and CDR2 YFSETQ. V lost 0 bases and J lost 8; bases outside the gene matches: 5. This CDR3 region has 15 residues. In nucleotides, the CDR3 is TGCGCCAGCAGCTTGGGGGACAGGGCTATGGAAAAACTGTTTTTT. Its protein is CASSLGDRAMEKLFF.

This clonotype was recorded many times. The J gene is TRBJ2-3, the V gene TRBV7-3, with unresolved D. CDR1 is SGHTA and CDR2 is FQGTGA in the germline V gene. V was pared by 5 bases and J by 2 bases, with 11 bases between. This CDR3 has 14 amino acids. The CDR3 DNA is TGTGCCAGCAGCCCATCCGGAGCCACAGATACGCAGTATTTT. As protein: CASSPSGATDTQYF.

This clonotype was counted many times. In nucleotides, the CDR3 is TGTGCCAGCTCACCGGTTACAGGAGGATGGAATGAGCAGTTCTTC. Amino acid sequence: CASSPVTGGWNEQFF. The V call is TRBV18, the J call TRBJ2-1; D is perhaps TRBD1 or TRBD2 (5 bases each). The V gene lost 3 bases and the J gene lost 7 bases, with 16 bases spanning the gap. The CDR3 is 15 amino acids. Germline V CDR1 and CDR2: KGHSH, LQKENI.

This clonotype came up many times. The chain employs TRBV2 and TRBJ2-7, with 7 bases matching TRBD2. Losses at the gene ends were 7 bases for V and 3 bases for J; bases not matched to a gene: 3. Germline V gene data show CDR1 as SNHLY and CDR2 as FYNNEI. The CDR3 has 12 amino acids. CDR3 loop: CASKGGVYEQYF. The CDR3 DNA reads TGTGCCAGCAAGGGAGGGGTCTACGAGCAGTACTTC.

The J gene is TRBJ2-3, the V gene TRBV15, with 7 bases lining up with TRBD1. Germline CDR1 LNHNV, CDR2 YYDKDF (reference sequence). V shed 3 bases and J 4 bases; nucleotides not matched to a gene: 4. This CDR3 contains 14 residues. CDR3 loop: CATSRRQGADTQYF. CDR3 DNA: TGTGCCACCAGCAGGCGACAGGGTGCAGATACGCAGTATTTT.

This clonotype was seen a few times. The CDR3, as DNA: TGTGCCTGGAGATTCCGTACGAGGGGCCAAAGCTCCTACGAGCAGTACTTC. It specifies CAWRFRTRGQSSYEQYF. The J gene is TRBJ2-7, the V gene TRBV30; D may match TRBD1 or TRBD2 (5 bases each). V gave up 3 bases and J gave up 0 bases, with 21 bases separating them. The CDR3 has 17 residues. Germline CDR1 reads GTSNPN; CDR2 reads SVGIG (reference sequence).

This clonotype was detected many times. The J gene is TRBJ2-7, the V gene TRBV20-1; perhaps TRBD2 as D (5 bases). From germline, CDR1 is DFQATT and CDR2 SNEGSKA (reference sequence). The CDR3 covers 15 residues. The germline V and J ends were trimmed by 3 bases and 0 bases, with 15 bases remaining between them. DNA for the CDR3: TGCAGTGCTAGTCTGGACTTGACTCCCTCCTACGAGCAGTACTTC. Translation gives CSASLDLTPSYEQYF.

This clonotype was seen ten or more times. The rearrangement joins TRBV2 to TRBJ2-2; TRBD1 matches 10 bases. The CDR3 is 15 residues long. Germline V gives CDR1 SNHLY, CDR2 FYNNEI. V gave up 7 bases and J gave up 6 bases; unmatched junction bases: 8. CDR3 amino acids: CASKGDRGSPGELFF. The CDR3 bases are TGTGCCAGCAAGGGGGACAGGGGTAGTCCCGGGGAGCTGTTTTTT.

The CDR3 protein is CASSLAFRDTGELFF. CDR3 nucleotide sequence: TGTGCCAGCAGCTTAGCGTTTCGGGACACCGGGGAGCTGTTTTTT. The chain employs TRBV7-2 and TRBJ2-2; D is undetermined. V lost 0 bases and J 3 bases, leaving 8 bases between the germline ends. The germline CDR1 and CDR2 sequences are SGHTA and FQGNSA. The CDR3 sequence is 15 residues long.

Comment on this clonotype: This may stem from a read error, because a much larger clone lies one nucleotide away. The V call is TRBV2, the J call TRBJ2-7; D may be TRBD1 or TRBD2 (5 bases each). The CDR3 is made up of 14 amino acids. V was trimmed by 8 bases and J by 7 bases, leaving 21 bases between them. The germline CDR1 and CDR2 sequences are SNHLY and FYNNEI. The CDR3 DNA sequence: TGTGCCAGCCTGGGACGGGGCTCCTACAATGAGCAGTACTTC. Translated: CASLGRGSYNEQYF.

This clonotype came up many times. This chain joins TRBV3-1 and TRBJ2-1; no definite D call. V was shortened by 0 bases and J by 10 bases, with 10 bases between the two germline ends. CDR1 is LGHDT and CDR2 is YNNKEL in the germline V gene (reference sequence). CDR3 size: 13 residues. The CDR3: CASSQEERGEQFF. CDR3 in DNA: TGTGCCAGCAGCCAAGAGGAGCGTGGGGAGCAGTTCTTC.

The V and J genes are TRBV12-3 or TRBV12-4 and TRBJ2-1; maybe TRBD2 (9 bases). V lost 8 bases to trimming and J lost 4 bases, with 18 bases between them. CDR3 size: 15 residues. In nucleotides, the CDR3 is TGTGCCAGCCCAGGGGGCGGGAGGGAGTACAATGAGCAGTTCTTC. As protein: CASPGGGREYNEQFF.

J is TRBJ2-7 and V is TRBV4-1, with D possibly matching TRBD2 (6 bases). CDR3 length: 15 amino acids. Germline CDR1 MGHRA, CDR2 YSYEKL. V gave up 7 bases and J gave up 0 bases, with 16 bases separating them. CDR3 region: CASTPRGGDSYEQYF. The CDR3 bases are TGCGCCAGCACCCCTCGGGGCGGGGACTCCTACGAGCAGTACTTC.

This clonotype has a count of ten or more. DNA of the CDR3: TGTGCCAGCAGTTTACTGGCGGGTAGCTCCTACAATGAGCAGTTCTTC. Protein: CASSLLAGSSYNEQFF. The chain links TRBV28 to TRBJ2-1; D is possibly TRBD2 (5 bases). Per germline, CDR1 MDHEN and CDR2 SYDVKM. This CDR3 comprises 16 residues. Trimming stripped 2 bases from V and 0 bases from J, with 11 bases between.

This clonotype has a count of ten or more. The V call is TRBV12-3 or TRBV12-4, the J call TRBJ1-2; D uncertain. The CDR3 spans 14 residues. The V end lost 1 base, the J end lost 4 bases, and 10 bases lay between the germline ends. For the CDR3, the DNA is TGTGCCAGCAGTTTAGTAGAGGGATCCTATGGCTACACCTTC. Protein product: CASSLVEGSYGYTF.

The J gene is TRBJ2-1, the V gene TRBV20-1; 10 bases are a match to TRBD2. Germline V gene lookup returns CDR1 DFQATT and CDR2 SNEGSKA (reference sequence). The junction had 6 bases not matched to a gene; V was cut back by 4 bases and J by 6 bases. The CDR3 is 14 amino acids. DNA of the CDR3: TGCAGTGCTAAAAGGACTAGCGGAAGCAATGAGCAGTTCTTC. Translated, it gives CSAKRTSGSNEQFF.

In this sample, this clonotype turned up many times. This chain joins TRBV24-1 and TRBJ2-1; TRBD2 agrees at 7 bases. Trimming cost V 4 bases and J 2 bases; bases outside gene matches: 7. CDR1 and CDR2 from the germline V gene are KGHDR and SFDVKD. The CDR3 consists of 16 residues. CDR3 bases: TGTGCCACCAGTGAACCAAGCGGGACCACCTACAATGAGCAGTTCTTC. It is translated as CATSEPSGTTYNEQFF.

This clonotype has a count of ten or more. The CDR3 DNA follows: TGCAGTGCTCGGACAGGGCGTGACTATGGCTACACCTTC. Translation gives CSARTGRDYGYTF. The rearrangement joins TRBV20-1 to TRBJ1-2, with TRBD1 matching over 8 bases. CDR1 is DFQATT, CDR2 SNEGSKA, per germline (reference sequence). V gave up 5 bases and J gave up 3 bases; unmatched junction bases: 5. The CDR3 covers 13 residues.

In the case of this clonotype: This may be a read error: a much more frequent sequence differs by one nucleotide. The J gene is TRBJ2-7, the V gene TRBV12-3 or TRBV12-4; 7 bases align to TRBD2. The CDR3 is made up of 14 amino acids. CDR3: CASSEAGFSYGQYF. CDR3 DNA sequence: TGTGCCAGCAGTGAAGCGGGATTCTCCTACGGGCAGTACTTC.

The rearrangement uses TRBV18 and TRBJ1-5; possible D gene TRBD1, 6 bases. Germline lookup yields CDR1 KGHSH and CDR2 LQKENI. Trimming shortened V by 4 bases and J by 1 base, and 11 bases separated the two germline ends. CDR3 length: 15 amino acids. The CDR3 bases are TGTGCCAGCTCACAACAGGGAGGGAGCAATCAGCCCCAGCATTTT. Amino acid sequence: CASSQQGGSNQPQHF.

This clonotype was detected only a few times. The gene calls are TRBV5-1 and TRBJ2-1; D is unresolved. The germline gives CDR1 SGHRS, CDR2 YFSETQ. V lost 4 bases and J 8 bases, leaving 13 bases between the germline ends. The CDR3 sequence is 13 residues long. In nucleotides, the CDR3 is TGCGCCAGCAGCCCGATCTCTTGGGATGAGCAGTTCTTC. Its protein product is CASSPISWDEQFF.

This clonotype was counted ten times or more. This chain joins TRBV12-3 or TRBV12-4 and TRBJ2-3, with 7 bases identical to TRBD2. CDR3 length: 19 amino acids. V trimming: 8 bases; J trimming: 0 bases; junction bases outside the gene matches: 20. This CDR3 reads CASETQGREAPTSTDTQYF. The CDR3, as DNA: TGTGCCAGCGAAACCCAGGGCCGGGAGGCCCCGACTAGCACAGATACGCAGTATTTT.

This clonotype was seen repeatedly, ten times or more. V gene TRBV11-2 combines with J gene TRBJ2-1; a possible D gene is TRBD1 (5 bases). From germline, CDR1 is SGHAT and CDR2 FQNNGV. The CDR3 runs to 13 residues. The ends were cut back, 6 bases at V and 3 bases at J, with 9 bases in the middle. The CDR3: CASSWTNYNEQFF. CDR3 DNA: TGTGCCAGCAGTTGGACAAACTACAATGAGCAGTTCTTC.

This clonotype was detected only a few times. This chain joins TRBV25-1 and TRBJ2-4, with 9 nucleotides matching TRBD2. Trimming cost V 6 bases and J 8 bases; bases outside gene matches: 8. The V gene's germline CDR1 is MGHDK and CDR2 SYGVNS. The CDR3 consists of 14 residues. The CDR3 DNA sequence: TGTGCCAGCAGCGTCGGCGGGAGGGCGGACATTCAGTACTTC. It codes for CASSVGGRADIQYF.

This clonotype appeared a few times. V usage is TRBV12-3 or TRBV12-4 and J usage is TRBJ2-6, with D possibly TRBD1 on 5 matching bases. The V end lost 5 bases, the J end lost 0 bases, and 14 bases lay between the germline ends. The CDR3 length is 17 residues. The CDR3 DNA is TGTGCCAGCAGTCGGAAAGACAGACCCTCTGGGGCCAACGTCCTGACTTTC. As protein: CASSRKDRPSGANVLTF.

This clonotype appeared many times. The CDR3 spells CATTQAGEQYF. The CDR3 DNA sequence: TGTGCCACCACCCAAGCGGGGGAGCAGTACTTC. This chain links TRBV12-3 or TRBV12-4 with TRBJ2-7; 7 bases agree with TRBD2. The V segment lost 10 bases and the J segment 7 bases; nucleotides outside the gene matches: 7. The CDR3 consists of 11 residues.